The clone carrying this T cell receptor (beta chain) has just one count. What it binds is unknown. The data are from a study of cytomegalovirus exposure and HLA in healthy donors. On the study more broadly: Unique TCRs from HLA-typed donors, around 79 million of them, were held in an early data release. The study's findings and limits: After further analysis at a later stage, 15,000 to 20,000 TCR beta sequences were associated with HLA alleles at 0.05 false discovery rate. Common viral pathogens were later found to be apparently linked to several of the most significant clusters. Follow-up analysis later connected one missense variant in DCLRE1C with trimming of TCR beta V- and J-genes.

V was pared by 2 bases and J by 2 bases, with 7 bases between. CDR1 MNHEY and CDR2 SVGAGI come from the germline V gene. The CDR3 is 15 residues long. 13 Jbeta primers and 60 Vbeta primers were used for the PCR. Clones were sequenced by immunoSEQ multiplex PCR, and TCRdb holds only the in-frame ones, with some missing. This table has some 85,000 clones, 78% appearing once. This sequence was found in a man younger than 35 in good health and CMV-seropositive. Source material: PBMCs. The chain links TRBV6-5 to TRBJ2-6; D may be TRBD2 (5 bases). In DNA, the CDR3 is TGTGCCAGCAGTTACGGGCGGGCTGGGGCCAACGTCCTGACTTTC. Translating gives CASSYGRAGANVLTF.